The T cell receptor (beta chain) described here comes from a study of identical twins. TCRdb independently ran MiXCR on the 5' RACE reads; one entry per CDR3 protein. The sample shows hundreds of thousands of distinct CDR3 sequences, roughly 24% of them seen only once. This clonotype was observed a few times. V lost 5 bases to trimming and J lost 8 bases; unmatched junction nucleotides: 12. This CDR3 has 15 amino acids. The germline gives CDR1 SGHRS, CDR2 YFSETQ. These data were also filed under a second study, of T cells expressing NK-cell markers. That work states: In several donors, dominant clonotypes made up roughly 25-60.1% of CD3+CD56-NKG2C+ cells.

The V call is TRBV5-1, the J call TRBJ2-1, with 8 bases fitting TRBD2. This receptor was identified in a woman in her late teens or twenties in good health. Sequenced input: CD4+ T cells sorted from blood. The CDR3 here is CASSDVGGASDEQFF. The CDR3, as DNA: TGCGCCAGCAGTGATGTCGGGGGGGCTTCCGATGAGCAGTTCTTC.